The source of this TCR beta chain is a study of blood T cells in healthy people across ages. Study results and caveats: In these data, TCR beta diversity tracked strongly with naive T cell percentage.

Combining a sample-barcoded 5' primer with a J-beta primer mix, a second PCR ran for roughly 7 to 12 cycles. TCRdb re-derived calls from the 5' RACE reads in MiXCR, one entry per CDR3 protein. The sample has about 1.4 million distinct CDR3 sequences, almost 60% seen once; the top ten hold 5.5% to 8%. This clonotype appeared a few times. Its specificity is unknown. This TCR derives from a man between 18 and 29 years old in good health. Input material: blood.

CDR3 bases: TGTGCCAGCACGAGTGGGTATGGCTACACCTTC. Its protein is CASTSGYGYTF. The chain is built from TRBV25-1 and TRBJ1-2; D call uncertain. The germline V and J ends were trimmed by 7 bases and 5 bases, with 8 bases remaining between them. CDR3 length equals 11 residues. From germline, CDR1 is MGHDK and CDR2 SYGVNS.